These 2 T cell receptor beta chains were sequenced from one sample in a study of vaccination and CD4 T cells after COVID-19. Cultured CD4+ T-cell DNA underwent Oncomine TCR Beta short-read sequencing. TCRdb recomputed calls from the PCR reads with MiXCR, one row per CDR3 protein. The sample yields approximately 21,000 distinct CDR3 sequences, 43% seen once. What these receptors recognize is not known. Time point meaning: late sampling 161 to 241 days after vaccination in three convalescent patients. Noted treatment: roughly nine-day PBMC culture with coronavirus spike peptide pools or control peptides (ViraFEST assay). The material sequenced was CD4+ T cells from blood, cultured in vitro, taken about 7 months after SARS-CoV-2 vaccination. These receptors all stem from a human donor who had recovered from COVID-19.

This clonotype was counted a few times. The chain recombines TRBV27 with TRBJ1-6; D unresolved. The CDR3 has 12 residues. V lost 3 bases to trimming and J lost 7 bases, with 4 bases between them. In germline, CDR1 is MNHEY, CDR2 SMNVEV (reference sequence). CDR3 region: CASSFWNSPLHF. The CDR3 coding sequence is TGTGCCAGCAGTTTCTGGAATTCACCCCTCCACTTT.

This clonotype was detected once. The chain recombines TRBV6-1 with TRBJ2-3; the D gene is possibly TRBD1 (6 bases). The CDR3 has 15 residues. CDR1 MNHNS and CDR2 SASEGT come from the germline V gene. V gave up 6 bases and J gave up 1 base, with 14 bases separating them. For the CDR3, the DNA is TGTGCCAGCAGGCAGGACAGTGTCGGCACAGATACGCAGTATTTT. Protein sequence: CASRQDSVGTDTQYF.